These 11 T cell receptor beta chains originate from one sample sequenced in a study of identical twins. MiXCR was run by TCRdb on the 5' RACE reads, yielding one entry per CDR3 protein. The repertoire holds a few hundred thousand distinct CDR3 sequences, with 10% to 15% as singletons. These data also formed part of another study, on yellow fever vaccine responses in identical twins.

The sequenced sample consisted of memory (CD45RO+) T cells sorted from blood. The receptors shown here come from a woman between 18 and 29 years old in good health.

This clonotype has more than one count but fewer than ten. This may stem from a read error, because a much larger clone lies one nucleotide away. The rearrangement joins TRBV12-3 or TRBV12-4 to TRBJ1-2; D is undetermined. Deletions cut 6 bases from V and 2 bases from J, with 4 bases between. CDR3 length: 11 amino acids. DNA of the CDR3: TGTGCCAGCAGGAGAAACTATGGCTACACCTTC. This encodes CASRRNYGYTF.

This clonotype was counted only a few times. This sequence joins TRBV7-2 and TRBJ1-2; no reliable D call. Trimming pared 2 bases from V and 13 bases from J, leaving 11 bases between. Germline V lookup: CDR1 SGHTA, CDR2 FQGNSA. CDR3 size: 11 residues. CDR3 in amino acids: CASSLRSATTF. CDR3 DNA sequence: TGTGCCAGCAGCTTAAGGAGCGCTACCACCTTC.

This clonotype was seen more than once but under ten times. The CDR3 nucleotides are TGTGCCAGCAGCTTAGATGAAGAGACCCAGTACTTC. It is translated as CASSLDEETQYF. The chain employs TRBV11-3 and TRBJ2-5; D is unclear. Per germline, CDR1 SGHNT and CDR2 YENEEA. Deletions cut 0 bases from V and 3 bases from J, with 2 bases between. The CDR3 covers 12 residues. Drawing the rest from reference TRBV11-3 and TRBJ2-5, the complete variable domain is EAGVVQSPRYKIIEKKQPVAFWCNPISGHNTLYWYLQNLGQGPELLIRYENEEAVDDSQLPKDRFSAERLKGVDSTLKIQPAELGDSAVYLCASSLDEETQYFGPGTRLLVL.

The CDR3 bases are TGTGCCAGCAGTCGGAGGACAGGTCGCGGGGGCTACGAGCAGTACTTC. Protein product: CASSRRTGRGGYEQYF. The chain combines TRBV6-1 with TRBJ2-7; D is tentatively TRBD1 or TRBD2 (7 bases each). Per germline, CDR1 MNHNS and CDR2 SASEGT. The CDR3 totals 16 residues. The ends were cut back, 5 bases at V and 3 bases at J, with 20 bases in the middle.

This clonotype showed up just a few times. CDR3 sequence reads: CSAAVVRARQETQYF. CDR3 coding DNA: TGCAGTGCAGCGGTGGTGCGGGCCAGACAAGAGACCCAGTACTTC. The chain couples TRBV20-1 to TRBJ2-5, with D possibly TRBD2 on 5 matching bases. The CDR3 covers 15 residues. The V gene lost 6 bases and the J gene lost 2 bases, with 19 bases spanning the gap. Germline CDR1 reads DFQATT; CDR2 reads SNEGSKA (reference sequence).

This clonotype was seen only a few times. The chain is built from TRBV6-2 or TRBV6-3 and TRBJ2-7; 7 nucleotides align to TRBD2. Germline trimming cut 3 bases from V and 5 bases from J; bases unmatched to any gene: 10. Per the germline V gene, CDR1 is MNHEY and CDR2 is SVGEGT. There are 15 residues in the CDR3. The CDR3 spells CASSYTGEGGHEQYF. CDR3 sequence (DNA): TGTGCCAGCAGTTATACGGGGGAGGGAGGCCACGAGCAGTACTTC.

This clonotype has more than one count but fewer than ten. The chain combines TRBV5-8 with TRBJ1-2; D may be TRBD1 (5 bases). Deletions cut 0 bases from V and 2 bases from J, with 14 bases between. Germline assignment: CDR1 SGHTS and CDR2 YDEGEE. This CDR3 comprises 16 residues. The CDR3 DNA reads TGTGCCAGCAGCTTGGCCTTGGGACGGATAAACTATGGCTACACCTTC. The encoded protein is CASSLALGRINYGYTF.

The chain links TRBV6-1 to TRBJ2-7; D is perhaps TRBD1 (5 bases). From germline, CDR1 is MNHNS and CDR2 SASEGT. V was shortened by 2 bases and J by 0 bases, with 11 bases between the two germline ends. CDR3 length: 15 amino acids. In DNA, the CDR3 is TGTGCCAGCAGTGAACAGGGCAGGAGCTCCTACGAGCAGTACTTC. Protein: CASSEQGRSSYEQYF.

The V and J genes are TRBV6-6 and TRBJ2-7; D not certain. Germline values: CDR1 MNHNY, CDR2 SVGAGI (reference sequence). This CDR3 has 12 amino acids. The V end lost 5 bases, the J end lost 7 bases, and 12 bases lay between the germline ends. CDR3 residues: CASSHTLGEQYF. CDR3 coding DNA: TGTGCCAGCAGTCATACATTGGGGGAGCAGTACTTC.

The V gene is TRBV29-1, the J gene TRBJ1-1; TRBD1 matches at 7 bases. Germline V gene data show CDR1 as SQVTM and CDR2 as ANQGSEA. The CDR3 length is 14 residues. The trim removed 0 bases at V and 10 bases at J, leaving 11 bases unmatched. The CDR3 sequence is CSVEESGGVVGAFF. The DNA for the CDR3 is TGCAGCGTTGAAGAATCAGGGGGAGTAGTTGGAGCTTTCTTT.

This clonotype has a handful of counts. This chain links TRBV18 with TRBJ2-5, with D possibly being TRBD2 (5 bases). The CDR3 covers 14 residues. V lost 0 bases and J 5 bases, leaving 10 bases between the germline ends. Germline V CDR1 and CDR2: KGHSH, LQKENI. CDR3 nucleotide sequence: TGTGCCAGCTCACCACCTGATAGGAGGGAGACCCAGTACTTC. Protein: CASSPPDRRETQYF.